This entry describes one T cell receptor (beta chain). Its antigen is unidentified. This sample is part of a study of cytomegalovirus exposure and HLA in healthy donors. General observations from the study: Sequence variants that were highly shared formed a cluster that was likely a sequencing artifact.

Germline values: CDR1 SGHRS, CDR2 YFSETQ. The CDR3 spans 17 residues. With 4 bases clipped from V and 3 bases from J, the junction kept 12 bases outside the gene matches. PCR used 60 Vbeta primers and 13 Jbeta primers. The method was immunoSEQ multiplex PCR; TCRdb's version includes in-frame clones alone and lacks a portion of them. The profile shows roughly 150,000 clones, around 85% of them singletons. The TCR was taken from a male donor in good health and CMV-seronegative. The specimen sequenced was PBMCs. The J gene is TRBJ2-3, the V gene TRBV5-1; TRBD2 agrees at 9 bases. The CDR3 bases are TGCGCCAGCAGCGCCGCCCGTCGTAGCGGGGGAACAGATACGCAGTATTTT. It is translated as CASSAARRSGGTDTQYF.